What follows are 22 T cell receptor beta chains derived from one specimen sequenced in a study of shared clonotypes between healthy human individuals. This table comes from immunoSEQ multiplex PCR, and its TCRdb copy is limited to in-frame clones, with some not included. The table includes roughly 1,100,000 clones, 70% to 80% detected once. The material sequenced was memory CD4+ T cells sorted from blood. As for subset: CD45RA-negative fraction. All receptors come from a man between 18 and 35 years old in good health.

This chain's CDR3 is CASSEAGRTEAFF. The DNA for the CDR3 is TGCGCCAGCAGTGAGGCTGGGCGAACTGAAGCTTTCTTT. The V and J genes are TRBV10-2 and TRBJ1-1; D ambiguous. This CDR3 region has 13 residues. V lost 2 bases, J lost 5 bases, and 9 bases lay in between. The germline gives CDR1 WSHSY, CDR2 SAAADI.

The rearrangement uses TRBV10-3 and TRBJ1-2; D is uncertain. V was clipped by 3 bases and J by 4 bases, with 9 bases between them. Germline loops: CDR1 ENHRY, CDR2 SYGVKD. There are 13 residues in the CDR3. The CDR3 region has the DNA TGTGCCATCAGTGAAGACGACCGCTATGGCTACACCTTC. Amino acid sequence: CAISEDDRYGYTF.

V is TRBV5-1 and J is TRBJ2-2; D remains unclear. The CDR3 sequence is 14 residues long. From germline, CDR1 is SGHRS and CDR2 YFSETQ. With 2 bases removed from V and 7 bases from J, the gap between germline ends came to 12 bases. CDR3 DNA: TGCGCCAGCAGCTTTACGGGCCCGAACGGGGAGCTGTTTTTT. Translated: CASSFTGPNGELFF. The whole variable domain, remainder taken from reference TRBV5-1 and TRBJ2-2, is KAGVTQTPRYLIKTRGQQVTLSCSPISGHRSVSWYQQTPGQGLQFLFEYFSETQRNKGNFPGRFSGRQFSNSRSEMNVSTLELGDSALYLCASSFTGPNGELFFGEGSRLTVL.

The chain recombines TRBV27 with TRBJ1-2; the D gene is possibly TRBD1 (6 bases). This CDR3 region has 12 residues. V lost 5 bases, J lost 8 bases, and 12 bases lay in between. Germline CDR1 MNHEY, CDR2 SMNVEV (reference sequence). The chain's CDR3 is CASSQQGRGYTF. The CDR3 DNA reads TGTGCCAGCAGTCAACAGGGTCGGGGCTACACCTTC.

The J gene is TRBJ2-3, the V gene TRBV18, with D hard to call. Germline CDR1 and CDR2: KGHSH and LQKENI. The CDR3 totals 13 residues. The V gene lost 3 bases and the J gene lost 3 bases, with 7 bases spanning the gap. The CDR3 DNA is TGTGCCAGCTCACCGGACGGAACAGATACGCAGTATTTT. It yields the protein CASSPDGTDTQYF.

CDR3 region: CASSLNRETQYF. The CDR3 DNA sequence: TGCGCCAGCAGCTTAAACCGCGAGACCCAGTACTTC. The chain couples TRBV5-1 to TRBJ2-5; no clear D. CDR1 is SGHRS, CDR2 YFSETQ, per germline. The CDR3 has 12 residues. Trimming stripped 2 bases from V and 5 bases from J, with 7 bases between.

The V gene is TRBV19, the J gene TRBJ2-7; TRBD2 agrees at 7 bases. Germline CDR1 LNHDA, CDR2 SQIVND (reference sequence). J gave up 2 bases and V 6 bases, and 13 bases lay outside the gene matches. The CDR3 runs to 16 residues. CDR3 nucleotide sequence: TGTGCCAGTAGCTCTTCTAGCGGCCGTAGTACCTACGAGCAGTACTTC. Amino acid sequence: CASSSSSGRSTYEQYF.

This clone has just one count. The chain has TRBV11-2 and TRBJ2-7; D is unclear. This CDR3 has 13 amino acids. The germline CDR1 and CDR2 sequences are SGHAT and FQNNGV. The V gene lost 0 bases and the J gene lost 6 bases, with 9 bases spanning the gap. The CDR3 coding sequence is TGTGCCAGCAGCTTAGAGGTGGTTAGCGAGCAGTACTTC. Protein sequence: CASSLEVVSEQYF.

This rearrangement joins TRBV5-1 to TRBJ2-5; D might be TRBD1 (5 bases). V lost 4 bases, J lost 1 base, and 8 bases lay in between. Per the germline V gene, CDR1 is SGHRS and CDR2 is YFSETQ. This CDR3 spans 13 amino acids. CDR3 coding DNA: TGCGCCAGCAGCAAAGGGGTCCAAGAGACCCAGTACTTC. Protein sequence: CASSKGVQETQYF.

CDR3 sequence (DNA): TGTGCCATCAGTGAGGGGCCCCGTTCGGGCTATGGCTACACCTTC. This sequence encodes CAISEGPRSGYGYTF. The chain recombines TRBV10-3 with TRBJ1-2; D gene uncertain. V shed 2 bases and J shed 4 bases, with 14 bases lying between them. There are 15 residues in the CDR3. Germline V lookup: CDR1 ENHRY, CDR2 SYGVKD.

The chain uses TRBV6-1 and TRBJ2-7, with D hard to call. This CDR3 has 10 amino acids. Germline CDR1 MNHNS, CDR2 SASEGT. The germline V and J ends were trimmed by 10 bases and 1 base, with 5 bases remaining between them. The DNA of the CDR3 is TGTGCCACCAATTCCTACGAGCAGTACTTC. Its protein is CATNSYEQYF.

The chain links TRBV30 to TRBJ2-1; TRBD2 matches at 11 bases. The CDR3 is 16 amino acids. V gave up 3 bases and J gave up 5 bases; unmatched junction bases: 9. Germline V gene data show CDR1 as GTSNPN and CDR2 as SVGIG (reference sequence). CDR3 region: CAWRKGASGRNNEQFF. The CDR3 bases are TGTGCCTGGAGGAAAGGGGCTAGCGGGAGGAACAATGAGCAGTTCTTC.

This clone has ten or more counts. J is TRBJ2-2 and V is TRBV25-1; D remains unclear. Germline V lookup: CDR1 MGHDK, CDR2 SYGVNS. V was cut by 4 bases and J by 6 bases, with 6 bases left in between. This CDR3 spans 12 amino acids. As DNA, the CDR3 is TGTGCCAGCAGTGGGACCCCCGGGGAGCTGTTTTTT. Amino acid sequence: CASSGTPGELFF.

In this sample, this clone turned up a few times. The chain is built from TRBV18 and TRBJ2-1; 9 bases agree with TRBD2. The J segment lost 8 bases and the V segment lost 2 bases, leaving 4 bases of the junction unmatched. The germline V gene has CDR1 KGHSH and CDR2 LQKENI. There are 14 residues in the CDR3. The CDR3 is CASSPSERGDEQFF. As DNA, the CDR3 is TGTGCCAGCTCACCAAGCGAGCGGGGGGATGAGCAGTTCTTC.

The genes are TRBV19 and TRBJ2-1; 10 nucleotides align to TRBD1. The V gene's germline CDR1 is LNHDA and CDR2 SQIVND (reference sequence). Germline trimming cut 6 bases from V and 1 base from J; bases unmatched to any gene: 9. This CDR3 has 17 amino acids. CDR3 in amino acids: CASRPRQGAISYNEQFF. The CDR3 nucleotides read TGTGCCAGTAGACCTCGACAGGGGGCGATTTCCTACAATGAGCAGTTCTTC.

The genes are TRBV5-1 and TRBJ2-2; D gene ambiguous. Trimming left V 4 bases short and J 1 base short, with 11 bases between. The germline gives CDR1 SGHRS, CDR2 YFSETQ. CDR3 length: 15 amino acids. This chain's CDR3 is CASSARALNTGELFF. The CDR3 DNA follows: TGCGCCAGCAGCGCCCGGGCCCTGAACACCGGGGAGCTGTTTTTT.

This clone was picked up a small number of times. The chain uses TRBV5-1 and TRBJ2-2; D call uncertain. The germline V and J ends were trimmed by 5 bases and 8 bases, with 16 bases remaining between them. CDR1 and CDR2 from the germline V gene are SGHRS and YFSETQ. There are 14 residues in the CDR3. The CDR3 nucleotides are TGCGCCAGCAGTCCGGCGACTGCAGCAGGGGAGCTGTTTTTT. This translates into CASSPATAAGELFF.

V gene TRBV6-5 combines with J gene TRBJ1-6, with a possible D match to TRBD1 (5 bases). V lost 2 bases, J lost 11 bases, and 13 bases lay in between. CDR3 size: 14 residues. Looked up from germline, CDR1 is MNHEY and CDR2 is SVGAGI. In DNA form, the CDR3 reads TGTGCCAGCAGTTACGGGACGGATCTTCCACCCCTCCACTTT. Translating it yields CASSYGTDLPPLHF.

The chain employs TRBV7-2 and TRBJ2-5; 11 bases align to TRBD2. Looked up from germline, CDR1 is SGHTA and CDR2 is FQGNSA. CDR3 length equals 15 residues. J lost 5 bases, V lost 5 bases, and 7 bases had no gene match. CDR3 amino acids: CASSPNLAGGETQYF. CDR3 nucleotides: TGTGCCAGCAGCCCCAACTTAGCGGGGGGGGAGACCCAGTACTTC.

The J gene is TRBJ2-5, the V gene TRBV2, with D possibly matching TRBD2 (5 bases). Trimming stripped 4 bases from V and 0 bases from J, with 6 bases between. Germline values: CDR1 SNHLY, CDR2 FYNNEI. The CDR3 is made up of 13 amino acids. DNA for the CDR3: TGTGCCAGCAGTGGAGGGAACCAAGAGACCCAGTACTTC. Amino acid sequence: CASSGGNQETQYF. Drawing the rest from reference TRBV2 and TRBJ2-5, the complete variable domain is EPEVTQTPSHQVTQMGQEVILRCVPISNHLYFYWYRQILGQKVEFLVSFYNNEISEKSEIFDDQFSVERPDGSNFTLKIRSTKLEDSAMYFCASSGGNQETQYFGPGTRLLVL.

V is TRBV5-1 and J is TRBJ2-4, with unresolved D. Germline CDR1 SGHRS, CDR2 YFSETQ. V shed 5 bases and J shed 0 bases, with 12 bases lying between them. The CDR3 runs 15 residues. The CDR3 here is CASRDPDVAKNIQYF. DNA for the CDR3: TGCGCCAGCAGAGATCCGGACGTAGCCAAAAACATTCAGTACTTC.

This clone was counted many times. The V and J genes are TRBV6-1 and TRBJ2-7, with D tentatively TRBD2 (5 bases). Germline loops: CDR1 MNHNS, CDR2 SASEGT. Trimming took 2 bases from V and 5 from J, leaving 19 bases between them. The CDR3 is 16 amino acids. Written as DNA, the CDR3 is TGTGCCAGCAGTGAAACGGGGATATGGGTCCAGGACGAGCAGTACTTC. Protein product: CASSETGIWVQDEQYF.